This T cell receptor beta chain stems from a study of T cell repertoires in cytomegalovirus infection. Findings and caveats of the study: Using cumulative public TCR beta family frequency, the authors identified those who carried CMV together with the relevant HLA. Dominating the ex vivo response were TCR beta clonotypes that were CMV-specific and HLA-C-restricted.

In TCRdb, the reads were re-called with MiXCR into one record per CDR3 protein. This table has 550,000 to 700,000 distinct CDR3 sequences, 35% to 50% appearing once. Concerning this clonotype itself: Its antigen is currently unknown.

This CDR3 contains 16 residues. Trimming removed 8 bases from V and 3 bases from J; junction bases left unmatched: 13. Germline lookup yields CDR1 SGHAT and CDR2 FQNNGV. The sequenced sample was cultured PBMCs, obtained from culture after CMV antigen stimulation. This chain joins TRBV11-2 and TRBJ2-3; 8 nucleotides agree with TRBD2. This TCR came from a human donor in good health (CMV status not recorded). Some clones in this sample may be carry-over from other donors' samples. The CDR3 sequence is CASGEGSGGRTDTQYF. CDR3 nucleotides: TGTGCCAGCGGCGAAGGGTCGGGAGGGAGGACAGATACGCAGTATTTT. Filled out from reference TRBV11-2 and TRBJ2-3, the complete variable domain reads EAGVAQSPRYKIIEKRQSVAFWCNPISGHATLYWYQQILGQGPKLLIQFQNNGVVDDSQLPKDRFSAERLKGVDSTLKIQPAKLEDSAVYLCASGEGSGGRTDTQYFGPGTRLTVL.